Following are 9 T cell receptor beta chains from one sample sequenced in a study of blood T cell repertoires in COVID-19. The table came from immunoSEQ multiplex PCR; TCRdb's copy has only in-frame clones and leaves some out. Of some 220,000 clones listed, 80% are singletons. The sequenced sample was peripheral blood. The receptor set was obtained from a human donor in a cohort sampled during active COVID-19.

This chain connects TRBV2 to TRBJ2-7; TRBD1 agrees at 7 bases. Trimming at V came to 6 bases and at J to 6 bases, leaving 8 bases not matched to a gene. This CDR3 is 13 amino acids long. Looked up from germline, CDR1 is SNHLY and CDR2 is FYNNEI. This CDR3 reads CASRLDRAGEQYF. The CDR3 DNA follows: TGTGCCAGCAGGCTAGACAGGGCGGGCGAGCAGTACTTC.

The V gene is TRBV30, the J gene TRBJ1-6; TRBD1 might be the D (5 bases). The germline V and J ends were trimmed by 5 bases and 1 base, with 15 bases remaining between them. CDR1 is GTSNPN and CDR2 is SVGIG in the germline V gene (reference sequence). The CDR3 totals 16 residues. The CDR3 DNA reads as TGTGCCTGGGGTCCCCTCGACAGATCCTATAATTCACCCCTCCACTTT. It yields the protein CAWGPLDRSYNSPLHF.

The DNA for the CDR3 is TGTGCCAGCAGTGATTCAGGGTACTATGGCTACACCTTC. It specifies CASSDSGYYGYTF. The V and J genes are TRBV2 and TRBJ1-2, with D possibly TRBD1 on 5 matching bases. The CDR3 is made up of 13 amino acids. Germline assignment: CDR1 SNHLY and CDR2 FYNNEI. Between the trimmed V and J ends, which lost 3 bases and 3 bases, there was a span of 8 bases.

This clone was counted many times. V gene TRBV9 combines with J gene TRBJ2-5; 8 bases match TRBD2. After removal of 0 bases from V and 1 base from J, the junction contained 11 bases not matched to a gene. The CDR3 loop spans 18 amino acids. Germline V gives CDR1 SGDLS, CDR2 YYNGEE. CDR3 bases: TGTGCCAGCAGCGTAGGGGTCAGGATAGCGGGATTCCAAGAGACCCAGTACTTC. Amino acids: CASSVGVRIAGFQETQYF.

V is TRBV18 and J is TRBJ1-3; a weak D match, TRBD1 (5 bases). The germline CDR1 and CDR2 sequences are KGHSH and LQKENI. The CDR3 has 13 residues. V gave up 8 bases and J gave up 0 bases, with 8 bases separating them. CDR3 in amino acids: CASRQSSGNTIYF. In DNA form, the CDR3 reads TGTGCCAGCAGACAGAGCTCTGGAAACACCATATATTTT.

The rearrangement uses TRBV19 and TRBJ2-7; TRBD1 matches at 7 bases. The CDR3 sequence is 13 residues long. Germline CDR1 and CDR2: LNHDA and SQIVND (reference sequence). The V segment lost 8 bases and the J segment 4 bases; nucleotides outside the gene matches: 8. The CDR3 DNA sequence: TGTGCCAGTTCAACAGGGGCGGCGTACGAGCAGTACTTC. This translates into CASSTGAAYEQYF.

The CDR3 bases are TGTGCCAGCAGCTTAGACCGGGGCTATGGCTACACCTTC. Protein product: CASSLDRGYGYTF. This sequence joins TRBV7-2 and TRBJ1-2; the D is unclear. The V end was cut by 1 base, the J end by 4 bases, with 7 bases between. The CDR3 consists of 13 residues. Germline V gene sequence: CDR1 SGHTA, CDR2 FQGNSA.

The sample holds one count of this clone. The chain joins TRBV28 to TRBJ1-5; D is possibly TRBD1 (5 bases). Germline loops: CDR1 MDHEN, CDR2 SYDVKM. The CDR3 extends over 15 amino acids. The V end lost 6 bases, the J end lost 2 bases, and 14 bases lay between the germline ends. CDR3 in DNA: TGTGCCAGCAGGGGAGGGACTAGGGGCAATCAGCCCCAGCATTTT. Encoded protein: CASRGGTRGNQPQHF. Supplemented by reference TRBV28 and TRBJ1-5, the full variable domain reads DVKVTQSSRYLVKRTGEKVFLECVQDMDHENMFWYRQDPGLGLRLIYFSYDVKMKEKGDIPEGYSVSREKKERFSLILESASTNQTSMYLCASRGGTRGNQPQHFGDGTRLSIL.

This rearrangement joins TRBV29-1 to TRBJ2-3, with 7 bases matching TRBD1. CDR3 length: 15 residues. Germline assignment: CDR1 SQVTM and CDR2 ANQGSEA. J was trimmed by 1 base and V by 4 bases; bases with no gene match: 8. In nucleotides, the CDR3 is TGCAGCGTTGCCAGAGCCGACAGGGGCACAGATACGCAGTATTTT. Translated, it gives CSVARADRGTDTQYF.